The following is a TCR beta chain sequence with its context. V lost 5 bases and J lost 5; bases outside the gene matches: 10. Per germline, CDR1 MNHEY and CDR2 SMNVEV (reference sequence). This CDR3 is built from 16 residues. The sample is drawn from a study of blood T cell repertoires in COVID-19. Overall study: COVID-19 samples from acute and convalescent phases originated in the United States, Italy and Spain.

Original methodology: Nucleated cell number was recorded as an estimate derived from reference gene primer amplification. TCRdb's copy holds only in-frame clones and misses some; the assay was immunoSEQ multiplex PCR. V, J and clone size reflect that table, while D and trimming were determined from the DNA. The sample yields around 300,000 clones, around 90% seen once. Participant age was 18 to 89 years, and participants resided in fewer than 30 US areas. Participants were placed into cohorts based on the clinical history they reported. The chain has TRBV27 and TRBJ2-5; 11 bases map to TRBD2. Sequencing was done on a sample of PBMCs or T cells enriched from blood (not recorded which). The receptor's source is a woman aged 40 to 49 who had recovered from COVID-19. CDR3 bases: TGTGCCAGCAGTCTTGGACTAGCGGGCTCACTGGAGACCCAGTACTTC. Amino acid sequence: CASSLGLAGSLETQYF.